The 18 T cell receptor beta chains presented below share a single source sample, sequenced in a study of cytomegalovirus exposure and HLA in healthy donors. Clones were sequenced by immunoSEQ multiplex PCR, and TCRdb holds only the in-frame ones, with some missing. Here the sample spans some 180,000 clones, around nine tenths being singletons. The material sequenced was PBMCs. All receptors derive from a young man in good health and CMV-seropositive.

J is TRBJ2-1 and V is TRBV7-9, with 12 bases lining up with TRBD2. Trimming cost V 2 bases and J 4 bases; bases outside gene matches: 6. Germline CDR1 and CDR2: SEHNR and FQNEAQ (reference sequence). The length of the CDR3 is 17 residues. The CDR3 loop is CASSLPAGTSGYNEQFF. The CDR3, as DNA: TGTGCCAGCAGCTTACCAGCCGGGACTAGCGGGTACAATGAGCAGTTCTTC.

The chain uses TRBV11-2 and TRBJ1-5, with 9 bases identical to TRBD1. Unmatched junction bases numbered 12, after V lost 5 bases and J lost 7 bases. Germline V lookup: CDR1 SGHAT, CDR2 FQNNGV. This CDR3 is 16 amino acids long. The CDR3 sequence is CASSPGGGQGWQPQHF. CDR3 nucleotides: TGTGCCAGCAGCCCAGGGGGGGGACAGGGATGGCAGCCCCAGCATTTT.

This chain joins TRBV7-9 and TRBJ2-5; D might be TRBD2 (6 bases). V was trimmed by 4 bases and J by 4 bases, leaving 25 bases between them. The V gene's germline CDR1 is SEHNR and CDR2 FQNEAQ (reference sequence). This CDR3 contains 18 residues. CDR3 DNA sequence: TGTGCCAGCAGCTCCAACCGAGGGCGGGGCGCGGAGGTAGAGACCCAGTACTTC. Translated, it gives CASSSNRGRGAEVETQYF.

The chain uses TRBV28 and TRBJ2-7, with D unresolved. The CDR3 is made up of 14 amino acids. V was clipped by 2 bases and J by 0 bases, with 8 bases between them. The V gene's germline CDR1 is MDHEN and CDR2 SYDVKM. The CDR3 region is CASSLSRYSYEQYF. The CDR3 nucleotides are TGTGCCAGCAGTTTAAGCAGGTACTCCTACGAGCAGTACTTC.

The chain combines TRBV30 with TRBJ1-4; D is unclear. The CDR3 is 12 amino acids. V shed 0 bases and J shed 8 bases, with 7 bases lying between them. Germline lookup yields CDR1 GTSNPN and CDR2 SVGIG (reference sequence). DNA of the CDR3: TGTGCCTGGAGTGTACATAAAGAAAAACTGTTTTTT. Translating gives CAWSVHKEKLFF.

CDR3 in amino acids: CASSLGSGGERDTQYF. The DNA for the CDR3 is TGTGCCAGCAGCTTGGGCTCGGGAGGGGAGAGAGATACGCAGTATTTT. The chain couples TRBV5-4 to TRBJ2-3; 8 positions match TRBD2. Germline V gene data show CDR1 as SGHNT and CDR2 as YYREEE (reference sequence). The CDR3 is 16 amino acids. V shed 0 bases, J shed 5 bases, and the junction held 8 bases outside the gene matches.

This clone was recorded only once. The chain has TRBV5-1 and TRBJ2-7; unclear D gene. CDR3 size: 12 residues. Looked up from germline, CDR1 is SGHRS and CDR2 is YFSETQ. Trimming pared 1 base from V and 1 base from J, leaving 3 bases between. CDR3 in DNA: TGCGCCAGCAGCTTGCCTTCCTACGAGCAGTACTTC. This translates into CASSLPSYEQYF.

This clone has a handful of counts. The genes are TRBV30 and TRBJ2-5; no firm D call. CDR1 GTSNPN and CDR2 SVGIG come from the germline V gene (reference sequence). The CDR3 covers 11 residues. V was cut by 8 bases and J by 5 bases, with 12 bases left in between. CDR3: CAGVKWETQYF. In DNA form, the CDR3 reads TGTGCCGGGGTGAAGTGGGAGACCCAGTACTTC. Variable domain in full (rest from reference TRBV30 and TRBJ2-5): SQTIHQWPATLVQPVGSPLSLECTVEGTSNPNLYWYRQAAGRGLQLLFYSVGIGQISSEVPQNLSASRPQDRQFILSSKKLLLSDSGFYLCAGVKWETQYFGPGTRLLVL.

This clone was found once. V is TRBV5-4 and J is TRBJ1-2; TRBD1 matches 8 bases. V gave up 4 bases and J gave up 7 bases; unmatched junction bases: 12. CDR1 is SGHNT, CDR2 YYREEE, per germline (reference sequence). The CDR3 runs 15 residues. CDR3 amino acids: CASSVDRGGRGGYTF. CDR3 bases: TGTGCCAGCAGCGTAGACAGGGGAGGCCGGGGTGGCTACACCTTC.

This clone was seen more than once but under ten times. The chain employs TRBV5-4 and TRBJ1-2; a weak D match, TRBD1 (6 bases). Trimming took 4 bases from V and 4 from J, leaving 17 bases between them. This CDR3 is built from 15 residues. The germline gives CDR1 SGHNT, CDR2 YYREEE (reference sequence). For the CDR3, the DNA is TGTGCCAGCAGCCCCGCAGGGGCGCGGAGCTATGGCTACACCTTC. Translation: CASSPAGARSYGYTF.

Remarks on this clone: Other DNA sequences from this sample encode an identical CDR3 as well. The V and J genes are TRBV7-9 and TRBJ2-7, with no clear D. This CDR3 comprises 12 residues. Trimming pared 1 base from V and 3 bases from J, leaving 4 bases between. Germline CDR1 and CDR2: SEHNR and FQNEAQ (reference sequence). In DNA, the CDR3 is TGTGCCAGCAGCTTAGGAAGCTACGAGCAGTACTTC. As protein: CASSLGSYEQYF.

V is TRBV29-1 and J is TRBJ2-7; TRBD1 matches at 8 bases. This CDR3 has 13 amino acids. The V segment lost 7 bases and the J segment 2 bases; nucleotides outside the gene matches: 7. Germline V gives CDR1 SQVTM, CDR2 ANQGSEA. CDR3 sequence reads: CSAAGQGTYEQYF. The DNA of the CDR3 is TGCAGCGCGGCCGGACAGGGAACCTACGAGCAGTACTTC.

J is TRBJ2-1 and V is TRBV29-1; 8 bases match TRBD1. The CDR3 is 16 residues long. J lost 8 bases, V lost 6 bases, and 18 bases had no gene match. From germline, CDR1 is SQVTM and CDR2 ANQGSEA. The DNA for the CDR3 is TGCAGCGTGGCCCCCCCCGACAGGGGACTTTGGGATGAGCAGTTCTTC. Its protein is CSVAPPDRGLWDEQFF.

The chain is built from TRBV30 and TRBJ1-5; D is unclear. Germline values: CDR1 GTSNPN, CDR2 SVGIG (reference sequence). V was clipped by 2 bases and J by 4 bases, with 9 bases between them. The CDR3 has 13 amino acids. This CDR3 reads CAWSSRPNQPQHF. For the CDR3, the DNA is TGTGCCTGGAGTTCCAGGCCAAATCAGCCCCAGCATTTT.

The gene calls are TRBV5-1 and TRBJ2-2; the D gene is possibly TRBD1 (6 bases). V lost 1 base to trimming and J lost 5 bases, with 18 bases between them. CDR1 SGHRS and CDR2 YFSETQ come from the germline V gene. This CDR3 is built from 17 residues. CDR3: CASSLSIGTGRTGELFF. CDR3 in DNA: TGCGCCAGCAGCTTGTCAATCGGTACAGGGCGGACCGGGGAGCTGTTTTTT.

The chain couples TRBV5-1 to TRBJ2-1; 10 bases agree with TRBD2. Germline CDR1 is SGHRS and CDR2 is YFSETQ. The junction had 9 bases not matched to a gene; V was cut back by 1 base and J by 2 bases. The CDR3 runs to 18 residues. The CDR3 sequence: CASSLLRGTSEAYNEQFF. In DNA, the CDR3 is TGCGCCAGCAGCTTGCTCCGCGGGACTAGCGAAGCCTACAATGAGCAGTTCTTC.

The rearrangement links TRBV7-2 to TRBJ2-2; D unclear. V shed 0 bases and J shed 2 bases, with 7 bases lying between them. The CDR3 runs 15 residues. Germline V gives CDR1 SGHTA, CDR2 FQGNSA. The CDR3 sequence is CASSLAGGNTGELFF. The CDR3 DNA reads TGTGCCAGCAGCTTAGCGGGCGGTAACACCGGGGAGCTGTTTTTT.

The J gene is TRBJ1-1, the V gene TRBV5-1; no clear D. Per germline, CDR1 SGHRS and CDR2 YFSETQ. The CDR3 has 13 amino acids. V was clipped by 4 bases and J by 9 bases, with 16 bases between them. Here the CDR3 reads CASSGRGSAKAFF. CDR3 in DNA: TGCGCCAGCAGCGGCCGCGGGTCCGCCAAAGCTTTCTTT. The full variable domain, with the rest looked up from reference TRBV5-1 and TRBJ1-1, is KAGVTQTPRYLIKTRGQQVTLSCSPISGHRSVSWYQQTPGQGLQFLFEYFSETQRNKGNFPGRFSGRQFSNSRSEMNVSTLELGDSALYLCASSGRGSAKAFFGQGTRLTVV.